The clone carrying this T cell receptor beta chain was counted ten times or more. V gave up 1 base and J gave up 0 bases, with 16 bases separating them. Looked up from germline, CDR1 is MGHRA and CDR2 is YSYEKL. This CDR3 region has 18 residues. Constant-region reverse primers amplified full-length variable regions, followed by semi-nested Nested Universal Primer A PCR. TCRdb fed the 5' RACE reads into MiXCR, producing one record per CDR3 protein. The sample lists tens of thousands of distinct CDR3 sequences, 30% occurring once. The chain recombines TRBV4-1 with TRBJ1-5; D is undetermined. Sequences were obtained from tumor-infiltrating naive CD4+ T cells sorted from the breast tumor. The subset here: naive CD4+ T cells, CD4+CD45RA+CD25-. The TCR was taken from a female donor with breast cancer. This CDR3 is CASSQVDLGFYSNQPQHF. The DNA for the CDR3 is TGCGCCAGCAGCCAAGTGGACCTGGGCTTTTATAGCAATCAGCCCCAGCATTTT.